The T cell receptor beta chain under discussion was sequenced for a study of T-cell memory formation after mild COVID-19. General study findings and limits: Memory sampled before infection contained some responding clones, suggesting cross-reactive memory joined.

In TCRdb, the 5' RACE reads were re-called with MiXCR into one record per CDR3 protein. The sample has about 350,000 distinct CDR3 sequences; approximately 15% are singletons. CDR1 is WNHNN and CDR2 is SYGVQD in the germline V gene (reference sequence). The length of the CDR3 is 13 residues. Trimming took 3 bases from V and 1 from J, leaving 4 bases between them. As for this clonotype: Its cognate antigen is unknown.

The J gene is TRBJ1-5, the V gene TRBV10-1; D not certain. The TCR was taken from a man aged 18 to 29 who had mild COVID-19 (a few samples of this study predate the infection). Cell type and time point are not known. Sequenced material: PBMCs or a T cell subset sorted from them (not recorded which). This CDR3 reads CASSDGSNQPQHF. CDR3 bases: TGCGCCAGCAGTGACGGAAGCAATCAGCCCCAGCATTTT.